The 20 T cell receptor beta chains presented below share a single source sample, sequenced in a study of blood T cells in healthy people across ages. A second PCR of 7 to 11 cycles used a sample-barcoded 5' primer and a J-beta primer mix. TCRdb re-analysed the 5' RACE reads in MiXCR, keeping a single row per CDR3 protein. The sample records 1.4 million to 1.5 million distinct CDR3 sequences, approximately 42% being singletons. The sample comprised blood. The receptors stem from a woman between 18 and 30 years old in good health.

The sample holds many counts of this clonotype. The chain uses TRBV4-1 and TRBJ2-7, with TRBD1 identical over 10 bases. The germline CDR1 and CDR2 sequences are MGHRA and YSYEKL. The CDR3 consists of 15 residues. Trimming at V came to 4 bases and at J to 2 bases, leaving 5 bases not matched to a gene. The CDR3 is CASSPGQGGTYEQYF. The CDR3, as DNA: TGCGCCAGCAGCCCAGGACAGGGGGGAACCTACGAGCAGTACTTC.

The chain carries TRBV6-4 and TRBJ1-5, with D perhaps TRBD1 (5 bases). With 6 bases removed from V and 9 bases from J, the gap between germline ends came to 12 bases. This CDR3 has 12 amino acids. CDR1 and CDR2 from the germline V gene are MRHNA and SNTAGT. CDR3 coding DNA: TGTGCCAGCAGAGCAGGGTACGGGCCCCAGCATTTT. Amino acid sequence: CASRAGYGPQHF.

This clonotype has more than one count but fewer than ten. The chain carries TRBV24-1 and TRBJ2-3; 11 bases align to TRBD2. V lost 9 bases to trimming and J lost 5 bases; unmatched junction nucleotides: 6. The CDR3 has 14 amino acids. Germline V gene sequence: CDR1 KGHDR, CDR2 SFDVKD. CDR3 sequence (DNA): TGTGCCACCTCAACTAGCGGGGGCCTAGATACGCAGTATTTT. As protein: CATSTSGGLDTQYF.

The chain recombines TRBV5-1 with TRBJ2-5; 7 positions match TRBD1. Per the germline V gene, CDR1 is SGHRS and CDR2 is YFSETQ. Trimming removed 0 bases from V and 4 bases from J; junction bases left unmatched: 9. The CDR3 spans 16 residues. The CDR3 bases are TGCGCCAGCAGCTTGGGATCCACAGGGGTTGGAGAGACCCAGTACTTC. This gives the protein CASSLGSTGVGETQYF.

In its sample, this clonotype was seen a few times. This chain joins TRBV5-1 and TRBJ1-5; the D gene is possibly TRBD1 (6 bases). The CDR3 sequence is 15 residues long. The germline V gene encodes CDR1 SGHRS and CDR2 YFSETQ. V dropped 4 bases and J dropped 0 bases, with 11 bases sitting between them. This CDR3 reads CASSQGTPSNQPQHF. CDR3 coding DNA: TGCGCCAGCAGCCAAGGGACACCTAGCAATCAGCCCCAGCATTTT.

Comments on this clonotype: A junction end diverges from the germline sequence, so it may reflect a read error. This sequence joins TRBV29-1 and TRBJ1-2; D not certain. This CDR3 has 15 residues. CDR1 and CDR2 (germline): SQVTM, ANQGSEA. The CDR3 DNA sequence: TGCAGCGTTGAAGACAAGGGCACACCTCGCTATGGCTACAGCTTC. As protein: CSVEDKGTPRYGYSF.

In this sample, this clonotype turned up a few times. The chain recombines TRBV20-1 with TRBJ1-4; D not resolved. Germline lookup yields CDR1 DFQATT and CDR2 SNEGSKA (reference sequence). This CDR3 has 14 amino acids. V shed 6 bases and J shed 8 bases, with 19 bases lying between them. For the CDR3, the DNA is TGCAGTGCCATCCGAGACGGCGGAATAGAAAAACTGTTTTTT. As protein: CSAIRDGGIEKLFF.

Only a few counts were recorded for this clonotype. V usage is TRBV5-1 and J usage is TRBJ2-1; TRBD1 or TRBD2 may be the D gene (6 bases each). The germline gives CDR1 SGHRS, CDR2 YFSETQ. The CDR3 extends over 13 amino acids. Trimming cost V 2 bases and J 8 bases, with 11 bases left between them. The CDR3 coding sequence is TGCGCCAGCAGCTTAAACAGGGAGGATGAGCAGTTCTTC. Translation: CASSLNREDEQFF.

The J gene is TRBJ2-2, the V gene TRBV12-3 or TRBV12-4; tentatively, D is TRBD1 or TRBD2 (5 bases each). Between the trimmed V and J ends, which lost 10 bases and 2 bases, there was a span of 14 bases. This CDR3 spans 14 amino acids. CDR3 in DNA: TGTGCCACCCGGGGCGGGTATAACACCGGGGAGCTGTTTTTT. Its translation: CATRGGYNTGELFF.

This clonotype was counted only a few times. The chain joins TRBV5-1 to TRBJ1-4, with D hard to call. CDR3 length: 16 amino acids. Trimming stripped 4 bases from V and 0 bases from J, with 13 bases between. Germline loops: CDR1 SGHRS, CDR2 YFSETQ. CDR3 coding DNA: TGCGCCAGCAGCGCGGGCGGAGTAACAACTAATGAAAAACTGTTTTTT. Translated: CASSAGGVTTNEKLFF.

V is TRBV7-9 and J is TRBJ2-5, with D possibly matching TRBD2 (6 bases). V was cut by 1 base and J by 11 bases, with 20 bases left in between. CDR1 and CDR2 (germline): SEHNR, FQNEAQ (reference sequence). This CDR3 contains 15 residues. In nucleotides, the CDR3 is TGTGCCAGCAGCTTAGAATCTAGCGTCAACAATGAGCAGTACTTC. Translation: CASSLESSVNNEQYF.

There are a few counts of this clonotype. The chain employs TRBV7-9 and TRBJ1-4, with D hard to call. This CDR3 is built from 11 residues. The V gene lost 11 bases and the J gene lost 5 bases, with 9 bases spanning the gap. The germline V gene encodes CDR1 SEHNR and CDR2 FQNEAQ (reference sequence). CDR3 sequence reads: CAGSANEKLFF. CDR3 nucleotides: TGTGCCGGCTCAGCAAATGAAAAACTGTTTTTT.

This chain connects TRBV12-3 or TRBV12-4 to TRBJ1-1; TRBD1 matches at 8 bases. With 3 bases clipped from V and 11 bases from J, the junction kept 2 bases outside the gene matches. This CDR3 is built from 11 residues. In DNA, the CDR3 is TGTGCCAGCAGTTTGAACAGGGGGGCTTTCTTT. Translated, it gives CASSLNRGAFF.

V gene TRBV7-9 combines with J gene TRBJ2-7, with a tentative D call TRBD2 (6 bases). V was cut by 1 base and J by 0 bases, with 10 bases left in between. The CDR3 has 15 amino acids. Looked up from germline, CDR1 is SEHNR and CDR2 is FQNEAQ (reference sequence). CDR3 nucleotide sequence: TGTGCCAGCAGCTTAGTTCGGGAGCACTCCTACGAGCAGTACTTC. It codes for CASSLVREHSYEQYF.

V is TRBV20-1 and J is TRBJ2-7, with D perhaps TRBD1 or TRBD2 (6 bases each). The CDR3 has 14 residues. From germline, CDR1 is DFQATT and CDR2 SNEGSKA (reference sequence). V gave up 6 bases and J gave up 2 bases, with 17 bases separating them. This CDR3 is CSAPTEGGPYEQYF. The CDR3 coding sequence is TGCAGTGCCCCCACAGAAGGGGGGCCCTACGAGCAGTACTTC.

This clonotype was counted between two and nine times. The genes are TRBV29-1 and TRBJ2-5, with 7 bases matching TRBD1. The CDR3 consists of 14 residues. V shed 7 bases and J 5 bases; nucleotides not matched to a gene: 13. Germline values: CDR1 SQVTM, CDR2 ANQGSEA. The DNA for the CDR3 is TGCAGCGCCAAGACAGGGTCTTTTAGGGAGACCCAGTACTTC. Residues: CSAKTGSFRETQYF.

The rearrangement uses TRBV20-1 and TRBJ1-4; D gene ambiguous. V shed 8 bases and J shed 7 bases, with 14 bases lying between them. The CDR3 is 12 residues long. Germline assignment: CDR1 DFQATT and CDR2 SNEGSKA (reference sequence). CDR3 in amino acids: CSPGRSGEKLFF. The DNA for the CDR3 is TGCAGTCCGGGGAGATCTGGTGAAAAACTGTTTTTT.

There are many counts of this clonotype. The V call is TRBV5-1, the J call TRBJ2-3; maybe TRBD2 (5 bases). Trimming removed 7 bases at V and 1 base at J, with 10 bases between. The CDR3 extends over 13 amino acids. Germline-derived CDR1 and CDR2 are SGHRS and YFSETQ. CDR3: CASCRDGTDTQYF. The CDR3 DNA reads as TGCGCCAGCTGTCGGGATGGCACAGATACGCAGTATTTT. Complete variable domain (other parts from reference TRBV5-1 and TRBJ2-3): KAGVTQTPRYLIKTRGQQVTLSCSPISGHRSVSWYQQTPGQGLQFLFEYFSETQRNKGNFPGRFSGRQFSNSRSEMNVSTLELGDSALYLCASCRDGTDTQYFGPGTRLTVL.

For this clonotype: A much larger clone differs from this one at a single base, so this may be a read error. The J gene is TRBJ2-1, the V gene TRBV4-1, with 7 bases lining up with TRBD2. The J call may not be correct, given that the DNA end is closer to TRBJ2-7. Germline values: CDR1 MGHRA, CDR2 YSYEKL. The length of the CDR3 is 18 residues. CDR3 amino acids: CASSQRESGMSSYNEQYF. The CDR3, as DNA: TGCGCCAGCAGCCAAAGGGAAAGCGGGATGAGCTCCTACAATGAGCAGTACTTC.

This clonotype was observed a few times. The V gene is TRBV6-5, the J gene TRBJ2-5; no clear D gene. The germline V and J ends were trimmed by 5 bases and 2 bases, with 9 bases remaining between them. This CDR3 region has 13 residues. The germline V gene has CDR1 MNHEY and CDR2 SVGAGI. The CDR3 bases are TGTGCCAGCAGTGGTGGCAGACAAGAGACCCAGTACTTC. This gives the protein CASSGGRQETQYF.